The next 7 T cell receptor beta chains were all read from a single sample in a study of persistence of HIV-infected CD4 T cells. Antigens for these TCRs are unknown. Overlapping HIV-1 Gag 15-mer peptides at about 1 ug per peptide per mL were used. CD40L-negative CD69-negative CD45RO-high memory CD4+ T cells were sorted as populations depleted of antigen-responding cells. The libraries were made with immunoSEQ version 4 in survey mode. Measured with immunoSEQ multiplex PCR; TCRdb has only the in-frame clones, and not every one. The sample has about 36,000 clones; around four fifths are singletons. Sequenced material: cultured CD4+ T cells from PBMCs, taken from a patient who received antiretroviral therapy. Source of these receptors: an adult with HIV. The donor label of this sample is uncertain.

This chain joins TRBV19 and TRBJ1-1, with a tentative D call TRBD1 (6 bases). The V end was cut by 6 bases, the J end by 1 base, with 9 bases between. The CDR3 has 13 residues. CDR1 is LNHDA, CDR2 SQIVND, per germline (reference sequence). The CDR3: CASSSTGNTEAFF. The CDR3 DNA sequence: TGTGCCAGTAGCTCGACAGGGAACACTGAAGCTTTCTTT.

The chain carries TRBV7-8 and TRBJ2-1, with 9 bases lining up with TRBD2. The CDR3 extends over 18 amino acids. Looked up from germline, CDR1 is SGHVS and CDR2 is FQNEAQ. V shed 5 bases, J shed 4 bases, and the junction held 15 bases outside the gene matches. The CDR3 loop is CASSTSQASGAQYNEQFF. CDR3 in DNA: TGTGCCAGCAGCACCTCCCAGGCTAGCGGGGCTCAATACAATGAGCAGTTCTTC.

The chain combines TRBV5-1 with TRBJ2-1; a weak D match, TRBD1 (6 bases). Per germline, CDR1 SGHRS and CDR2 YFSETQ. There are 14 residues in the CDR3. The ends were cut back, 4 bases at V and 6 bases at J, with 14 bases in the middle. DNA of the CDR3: TGCGCCAGCAGCCTAAGAGGGGGACCCAATGAGCAGTTCTTC. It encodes CASSLRGGPNEQFF.

CDR3 DNA: TGTGCCTGGAGTAAGTCGGGACTAAGCTCCTACAATGAGCAGTTCTTC. This codes for CAWSKSGLSSYNEQFF. The chain is built from TRBV30 and TRBJ2-1; 7 nucleotides align to TRBD2. The ends lost 2 bases at V and 0 bases at J; junction bases unmatched: 7. Germline V lookup: CDR1 GTSNPN, CDR2 SVGIG (reference sequence). The CDR3 extends over 16 amino acids.

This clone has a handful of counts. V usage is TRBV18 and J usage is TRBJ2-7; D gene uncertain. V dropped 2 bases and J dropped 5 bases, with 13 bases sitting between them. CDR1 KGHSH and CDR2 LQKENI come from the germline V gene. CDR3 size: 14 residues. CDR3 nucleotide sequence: TGTGCCAGCTCACCAAACGGGTTAGGGCACGAGCAGTACGTC. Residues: CASSPNGLGHEQYV.

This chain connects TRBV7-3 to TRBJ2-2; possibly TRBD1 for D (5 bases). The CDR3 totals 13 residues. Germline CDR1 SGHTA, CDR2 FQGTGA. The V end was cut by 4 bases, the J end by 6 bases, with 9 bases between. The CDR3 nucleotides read TGTGCCAGCAGCTCAGGGTTGCCCGGGGAGCTGTTTTTT. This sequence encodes CASSSGLPGELFF.

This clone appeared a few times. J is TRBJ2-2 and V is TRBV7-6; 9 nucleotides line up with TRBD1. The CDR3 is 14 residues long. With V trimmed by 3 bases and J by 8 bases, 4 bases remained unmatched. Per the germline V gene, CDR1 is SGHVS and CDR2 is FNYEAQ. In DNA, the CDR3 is TGTGCCAGCAGCTTTAGGACAGGGGATGGGGAGCTGTTTTTT. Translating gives CASSFRTGDGELFF.